This T cell receptor (beta chain) was captured in a study of post-analysis software for immune sequencing data. Looking at the study overall: Included courses were relapsing-remitting and secondary progressive multiple sclerosis; progressive-relapsing multiple sclerosis was also included. General study findings and limits: Multiple sclerosis patients showed significantly lower normalized Chao1 diversity than controls did. Higher frequency in patients than in controls was seen for five TRBV segments, with TRBV5-6, TRBV5-1 and TRBV20-1 among them.

CDR1 GTSNPN and CDR2 SVGIG come from the germline V gene (reference sequence). The CDR3 is made up of 10 amino acids. Built from TCR beta cDNA, the libraries had unique molecular identifiers in them. Using its own MiXCR run on the PCR reads, TCRdb lists one record per CDR3 protein. The sample lists roughly 800,000 distinct CDR3 sequences, approximately 53% occurring once. A word on this clonotype: Its antigen remains unknown.

The sample comprised blood. This receptor was obtained from a girl between 5 and 17 years old with multiple sclerosis. This sequence joins TRBV30 and TRBJ2-5, with D uncertain. The DNA end is a closer match to TRBJ2-7, so the J assignment may be wrong. Written as DNA, the CDR3 is TGTGCCTGGAGAAAAGGCGAGCAGTACTTC. This codes for CAWRKGEQYF.